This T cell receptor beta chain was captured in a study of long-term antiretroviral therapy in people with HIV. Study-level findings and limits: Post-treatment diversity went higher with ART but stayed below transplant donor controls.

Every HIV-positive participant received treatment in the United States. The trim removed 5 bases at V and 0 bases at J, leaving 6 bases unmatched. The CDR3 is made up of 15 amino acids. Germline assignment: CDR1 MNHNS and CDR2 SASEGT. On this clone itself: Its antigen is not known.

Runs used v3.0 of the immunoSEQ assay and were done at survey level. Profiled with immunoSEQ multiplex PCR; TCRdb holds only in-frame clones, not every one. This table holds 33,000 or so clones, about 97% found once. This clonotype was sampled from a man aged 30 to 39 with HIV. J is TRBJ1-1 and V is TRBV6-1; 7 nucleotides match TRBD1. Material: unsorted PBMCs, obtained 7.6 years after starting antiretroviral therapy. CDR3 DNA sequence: TGTGCCAGCAGTACCCAGGGGGGGTTGAACACTGAAGCTTTCTTT. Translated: CASSTQGGLNTEAFF.